This T cell receptor (beta chain) stems from a study of T cell repertoires in cytomegalovirus infection. This clonotype was picked up many times. The antigen is undetermined. Germline CDR1 SGHNT, CDR2 YENEEA. The CDR3 contains 16 residues. V dropped 5 bases and J dropped 0 bases, with 14 bases sitting between them. Regarding the study as a whole: CMV-specific TCR beta clonotypes restricted by HLA-C were the ones dominating the ex vivo response.

TCRdb ran MiXCR on the reads and lists one entry per CDR3 protein. The top ten clones hold less than 20% of a sample with 35,000 to 55,000 distinct CDR3 sequences, approximately 20% of them seen once. J is TRBJ1-3 and V is TRBV11-3; D remains unclear. The TCR sequence derives from a human donor in good health (CMV status not recorded). Some clones in this sample may be carry-over from other donors' samples. The sequenced sample consisted of PBMCs, sequenced either directly or after in vitro stimulation (not recorded which). CDR3 sequence (DNA): TGTGCCAGCAGCAAAGCAGGCCCCTCCTCTGGAAACACCATATATTTT. Amino acid sequence: CASSKAGPSSGNTIYF.